Shown below are 2 T cell receptor beta chains from a single sample sequenced in a study of glioma-infiltrating T cells after dendritic cell vaccination. Profiled with immunoSEQ multiplex PCR; TCRdb holds only in-frame clones, not every one. In the table there are about 64,000 clones, roughly four fifths of which are singletons. The sequences come from blood, collected before dendritic cell vaccination. Source of these receptors: a human donor with glioblastoma.

This clone was counted only a few times. The gene calls are TRBV25-1 and TRBJ1-3; 10 bases agree with TRBD1. Germline V gene lookup returns CDR1 MGHDK and CDR2 SYGVNS. The CDR3 extends over 16 amino acids. V lost 4 bases, J lost 3 bases, and 6 bases stayed unmatched. The CDR3 DNA sequence: TGTGCCAGCAGTGCGGACAGGGGGAGCGTTGGAAACACCATATATTTT. Its translation: CASSADRGSVGNTIYF.

The V gene is TRBV2, the J gene TRBJ2-3, with TRBD1 as a possible D gene (5 bases). V lost 3 bases to trimming and J lost 0 bases, with 10 bases between them. Germline V gene data show CDR1 as SNHLY and CDR2 as FYNNEI. The CDR3 is 15 amino acids. Here the CDR3 DNA reads TGTGCCAGCAGTGAGGGGCGGCTTAGCACAGATACGCAGTATTTT. Its translation is CASSEGRLSTDTQYF.